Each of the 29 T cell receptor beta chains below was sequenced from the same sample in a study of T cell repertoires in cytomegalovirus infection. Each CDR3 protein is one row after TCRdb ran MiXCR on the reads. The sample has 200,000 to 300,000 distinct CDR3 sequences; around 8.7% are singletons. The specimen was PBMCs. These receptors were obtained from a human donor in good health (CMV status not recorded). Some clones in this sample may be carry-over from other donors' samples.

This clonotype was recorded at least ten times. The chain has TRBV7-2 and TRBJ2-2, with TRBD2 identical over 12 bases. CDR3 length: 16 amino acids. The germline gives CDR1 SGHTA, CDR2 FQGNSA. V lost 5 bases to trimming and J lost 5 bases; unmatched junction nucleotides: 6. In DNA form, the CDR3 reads TGTGCCAGCAGCGCCGGACTAGCGGGACCGACCGGGGAGCTGTTTTTT. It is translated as CASSAGLAGPTGELFF.

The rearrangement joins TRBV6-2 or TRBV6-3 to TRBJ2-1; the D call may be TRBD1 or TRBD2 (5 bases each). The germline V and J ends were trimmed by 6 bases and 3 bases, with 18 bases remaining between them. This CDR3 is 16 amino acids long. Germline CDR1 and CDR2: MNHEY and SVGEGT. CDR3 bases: TGTGCCAGCAGCCCCAGACTGGGACCAATCTACAATGAGCAGTTCTTC. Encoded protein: CASSPRLGPIYNEQFF.

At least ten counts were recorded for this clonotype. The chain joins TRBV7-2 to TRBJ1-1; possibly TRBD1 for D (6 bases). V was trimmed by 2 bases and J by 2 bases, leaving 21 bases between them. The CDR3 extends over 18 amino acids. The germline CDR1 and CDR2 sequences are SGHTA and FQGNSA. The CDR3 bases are TGTGCCAGCAGCTTATTTCTATTAACAGGGAGTCAAAACACTGAAGCTTTCTTT. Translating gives CASSLFLLTGSQNTEAFF.

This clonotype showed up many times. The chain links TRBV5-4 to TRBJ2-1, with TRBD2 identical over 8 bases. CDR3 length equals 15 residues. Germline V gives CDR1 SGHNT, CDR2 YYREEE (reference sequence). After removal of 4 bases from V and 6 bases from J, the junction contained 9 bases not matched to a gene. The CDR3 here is CASSQKTSEVNEQFF. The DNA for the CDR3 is TGTGCCAGCAGCCAGAAGACTAGCGAAGTCAATGAGCAGTTCTTC.

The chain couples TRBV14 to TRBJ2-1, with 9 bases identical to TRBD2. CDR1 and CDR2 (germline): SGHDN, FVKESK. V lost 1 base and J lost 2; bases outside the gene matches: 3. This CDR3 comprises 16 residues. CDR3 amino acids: CASSQGSGGAYNEQFF. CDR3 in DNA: TGTGCCAGCAGCCAAGGTAGCGGGGGAGCCTACAATGAGCAGTTCTTC.

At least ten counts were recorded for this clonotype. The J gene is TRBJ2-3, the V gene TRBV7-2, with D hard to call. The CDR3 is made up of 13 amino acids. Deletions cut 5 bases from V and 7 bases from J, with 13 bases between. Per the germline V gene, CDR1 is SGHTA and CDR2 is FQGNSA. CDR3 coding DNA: TGTGCCAGCAGCCCCCTTGTGGGGAATACGCAGTATTTT. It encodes CASSPLVGNTQYF.

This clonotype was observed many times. CDR3 amino acids: CASSLGTAHGYTF. The CDR3, as DNA: TGTGCCAGCAGTTTAGGGACAGCCCATGGCTACACCTTC. This chain connects TRBV12-3 or TRBV12-4 to TRBJ1-2; D possibly corresponds to TRBD1 (6 bases). The CDR3 has 13 amino acids. V lost 1 base and J 6 bases, leaving 9 bases between the germline ends.

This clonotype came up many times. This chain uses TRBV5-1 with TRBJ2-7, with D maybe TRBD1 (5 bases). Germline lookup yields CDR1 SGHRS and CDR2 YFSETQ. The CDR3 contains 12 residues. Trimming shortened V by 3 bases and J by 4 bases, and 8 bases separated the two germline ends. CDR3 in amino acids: CASSSGIYEQYF. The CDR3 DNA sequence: TGCGCCAGCAGCTCAGGGATTTACGAGCAGTACTTC.

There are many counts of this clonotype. For the CDR3, the DNA is TGTGCCAGCAAGGGACAGCGAAACACTGAAGCTTTCTTT. It is translated as CASKGQRNTEAFF. J is TRBJ1-1 and V is TRBV6-2 or TRBV6-3; 7 bases match TRBD1. CDR3 size: 13 residues. With V trimmed by 7 bases and J by 2 bases, 4 bases remained unmatched. Looked up from germline, CDR1 is MNHEY and CDR2 is SVGEGT.

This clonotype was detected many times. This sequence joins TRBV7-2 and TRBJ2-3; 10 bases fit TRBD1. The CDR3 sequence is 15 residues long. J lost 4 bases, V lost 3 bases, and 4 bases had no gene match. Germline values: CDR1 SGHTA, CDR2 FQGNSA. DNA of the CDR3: TGTGCCAGCAGCTTGACGACAGGGGGCCCAGATACGCAGTATTTT. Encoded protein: CASSLTTGGPDTQYF.

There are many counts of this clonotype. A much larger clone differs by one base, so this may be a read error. In nucleotides, the CDR3 is TGTGCCAGCAGCGGGGACAGGGGAAATCAGCCCCAGCATTTT. This translates into CASSGDRGNQPQHF. This chain connects TRBV7-2 to TRBJ1-5; TRBD1 aligns across 10 bases. The ends lost 5 bases at V and 4 bases at J; junction bases unmatched: 2. CDR1 is SGHTA and CDR2 is FQGNSA in the germline V gene. The CDR3 length is 14 residues.

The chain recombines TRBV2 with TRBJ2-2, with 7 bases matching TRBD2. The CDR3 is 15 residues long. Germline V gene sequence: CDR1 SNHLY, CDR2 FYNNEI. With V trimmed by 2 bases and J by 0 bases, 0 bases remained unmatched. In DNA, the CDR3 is TGTGCCAGCAGTGAACTAGCGGCGAACACCGGGGAGCTGTTTTTT. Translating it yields CASSELAANTGELFF.

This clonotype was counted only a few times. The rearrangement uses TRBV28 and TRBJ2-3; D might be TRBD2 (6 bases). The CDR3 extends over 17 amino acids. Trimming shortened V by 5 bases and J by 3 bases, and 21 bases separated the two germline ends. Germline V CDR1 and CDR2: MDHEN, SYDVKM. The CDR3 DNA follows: TGTGCCAGCAGTCCCCGTGGACCCCGGGGGAGGACAGATACGCAGTATTTT. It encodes CASSPRGPRGRTDTQYF.

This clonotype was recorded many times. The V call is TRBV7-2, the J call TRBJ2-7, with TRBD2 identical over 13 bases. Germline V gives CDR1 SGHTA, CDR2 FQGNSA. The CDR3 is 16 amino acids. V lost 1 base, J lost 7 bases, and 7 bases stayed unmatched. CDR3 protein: CASSLGLAGGLGEQYF. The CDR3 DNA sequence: TGTGCCAGCAGCTTAGGACTAGCGGGAGGACTAGGAGAGCAGTACTTC. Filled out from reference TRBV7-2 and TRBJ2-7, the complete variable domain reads GAGVSQSPSNKVTEKGKDVELRCDPISGHTALYWYRQSLGQGLEFLIYFQGNSAPDKSGLPSDRFSAERTGGSVSTLTIQRTQQEDSAVYLCASSLGLAGGLGEQYFGPGTRLTVT.

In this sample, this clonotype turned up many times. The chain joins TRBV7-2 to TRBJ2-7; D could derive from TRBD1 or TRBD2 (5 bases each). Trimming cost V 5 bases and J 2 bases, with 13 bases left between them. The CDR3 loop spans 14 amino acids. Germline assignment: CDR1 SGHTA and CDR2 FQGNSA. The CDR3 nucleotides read TGTGCCAGCAGCCCTGCCTTGGGGGCCTACGAGCAGTACTTC. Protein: CASSPALGAYEQYF.

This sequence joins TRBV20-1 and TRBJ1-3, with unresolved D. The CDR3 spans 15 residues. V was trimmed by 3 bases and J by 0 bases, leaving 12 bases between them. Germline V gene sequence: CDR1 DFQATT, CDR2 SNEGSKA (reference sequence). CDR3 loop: CSASKGILSGNTIYF. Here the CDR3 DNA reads TGCAGTGCTAGCAAGGGAATCCTCTCTGGAAACACCATATATTTT.

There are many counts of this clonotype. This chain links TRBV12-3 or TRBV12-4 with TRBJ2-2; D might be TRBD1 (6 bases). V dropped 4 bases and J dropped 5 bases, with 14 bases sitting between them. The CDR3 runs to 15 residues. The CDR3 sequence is CASSSTGIWTGELFF. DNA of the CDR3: TGTGCCAGCAGTTCCACAGGGATCTGGACCGGGGAGCTGTTTTTT.

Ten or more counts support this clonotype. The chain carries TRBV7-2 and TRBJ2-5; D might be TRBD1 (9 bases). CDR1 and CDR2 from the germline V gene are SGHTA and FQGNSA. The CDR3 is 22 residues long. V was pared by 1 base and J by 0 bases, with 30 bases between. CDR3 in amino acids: CASSLVGTRGTGGGLYQETQYF. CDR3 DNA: TGTGCCAGCAGCTTAGTTGGGACTAGAGGCACAGGGGGCGGACTGTACCAAGAGACCCAGTACTTC.

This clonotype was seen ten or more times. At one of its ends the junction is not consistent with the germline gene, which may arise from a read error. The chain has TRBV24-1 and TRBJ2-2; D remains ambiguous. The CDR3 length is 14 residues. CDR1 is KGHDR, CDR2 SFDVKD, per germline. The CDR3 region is CATSDLPKTGELFF. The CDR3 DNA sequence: TGTGCCACCAGTGATTTACCGAAGACCGGGGAGCTGTTTTTT.

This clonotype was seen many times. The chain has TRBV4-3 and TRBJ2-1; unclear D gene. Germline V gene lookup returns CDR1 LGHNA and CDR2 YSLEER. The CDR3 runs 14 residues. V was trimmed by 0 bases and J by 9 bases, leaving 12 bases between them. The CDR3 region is CASSQEGSTVEQFF. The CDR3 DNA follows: TGCGCCAGCAGCCAAGAGGGTAGCACGGTTGAGCAGTTCTTC.

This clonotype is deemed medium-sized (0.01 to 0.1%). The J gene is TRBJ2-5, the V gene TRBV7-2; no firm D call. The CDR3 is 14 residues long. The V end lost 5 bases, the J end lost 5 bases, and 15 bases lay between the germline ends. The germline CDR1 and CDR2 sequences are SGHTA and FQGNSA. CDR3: CASSPDLGSETQYF. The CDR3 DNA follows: TGTGCCAGCAGCCCGGACCTTGGCTCGGAGACCCAGTACTTC. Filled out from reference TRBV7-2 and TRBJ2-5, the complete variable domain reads GAGVSQSPSNKVTEKGKDVELRCDPISGHTALYWYRQSLGQGLEFLIYFQGNSAPDKSGLPSDRFSAERTGGSVSTLTIQRTQQEDSAVYLCASSPDLGSETQYFGPGTRLLVL.

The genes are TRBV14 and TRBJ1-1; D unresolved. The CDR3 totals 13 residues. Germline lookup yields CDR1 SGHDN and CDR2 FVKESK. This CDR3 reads CARYPGRNTEAFF. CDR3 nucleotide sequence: TGTGCTAGGTACCCCGGCAGGAACACTGAAGCTTTCTTT.

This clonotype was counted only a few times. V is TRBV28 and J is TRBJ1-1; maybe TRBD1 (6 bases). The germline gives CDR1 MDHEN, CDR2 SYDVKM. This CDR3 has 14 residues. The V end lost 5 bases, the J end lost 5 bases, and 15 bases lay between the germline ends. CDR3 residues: CASSASGAGTEAFF. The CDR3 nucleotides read TGTGCCAGCAGTGCCTCAGGGGCGGGGACTGAAGCTTTCTTT. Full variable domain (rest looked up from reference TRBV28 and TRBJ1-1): DVKVTQSSRYLVKRTGEKVFLECVQDMDHENMFWYRQDPGLGLRLIYFSYDVKMKEKGDIPEGYSVSREKKERFSLILESASTNQTSMYLCASSASGAGTEAFFGQGTRLTVV.

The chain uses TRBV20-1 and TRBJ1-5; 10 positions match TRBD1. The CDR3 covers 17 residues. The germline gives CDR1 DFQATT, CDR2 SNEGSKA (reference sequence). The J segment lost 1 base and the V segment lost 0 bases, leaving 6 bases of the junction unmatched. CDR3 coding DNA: TGCAGTGCTAGAGATGTGACAGGGGGCGGAAGCAATCAGCCCCAGCATTTT. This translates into CSARDVTGGGSNQPQHF.

The CDR3 sequence is CASSTRLTDKNIQYF. CDR3 nucleotides: TGTGCCAGTAGTACCCGGCTAACAGACAAAAACATTCAGTACTTC. The V call is TRBV19, the J call TRBJ2-4; unclear D gene. CDR3 length: 15 residues. V was cut by 4 bases and J by 3 bases, with 13 bases left in between. Germline V gene lookup returns CDR1 LNHDA and CDR2 SQIVND (reference sequence).

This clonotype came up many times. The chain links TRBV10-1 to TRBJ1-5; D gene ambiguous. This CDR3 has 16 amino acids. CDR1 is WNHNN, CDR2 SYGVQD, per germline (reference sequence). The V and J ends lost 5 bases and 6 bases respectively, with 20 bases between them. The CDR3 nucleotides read TGCGCCAGCAGTATGAGGAATACCCGAATGTGTCAGCCCCAGCATTTT. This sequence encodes CASSMRNTRMCQPQHF.

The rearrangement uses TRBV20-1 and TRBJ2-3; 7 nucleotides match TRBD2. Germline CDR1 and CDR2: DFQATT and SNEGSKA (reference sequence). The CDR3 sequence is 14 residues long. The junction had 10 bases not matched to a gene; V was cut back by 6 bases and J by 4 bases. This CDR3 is CSALRGGSSDTQYF. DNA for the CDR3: TGCAGTGCCTTGCGGGGCGGGAGCTCAGATACGCAGTATTTT.

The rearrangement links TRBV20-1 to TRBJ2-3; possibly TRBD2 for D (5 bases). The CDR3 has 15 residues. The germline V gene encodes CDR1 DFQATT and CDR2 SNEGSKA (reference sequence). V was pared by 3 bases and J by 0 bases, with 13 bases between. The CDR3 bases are TGCAGTGCTAGCTACCGGGGTTCTAGCACAGATACGCAGTATTTT. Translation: CSASYRGSSTDTQYF.

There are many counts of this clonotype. CDR3 nucleotides: TGTGCCAGCAGCTTAGCCGGGACATCTAGCAATCAGCCCCAGCATTTT. Protein product: CASSLAGTSSNQPQHF. The chain couples TRBV7-2 to TRBJ1-5, with D possibly being TRBD1 (6 bases). V lost 0 bases, J lost 0 bases, and 9 bases lay in between. This CDR3 region has 16 residues. From germline, CDR1 is SGHTA and CDR2 FQGNSA.